The clone carrying this TCR beta chain was detected a few times. Its matching antigen is unknown. Specified time point: newly diagnosed GD, antithyroid drugs for less than 3 months. Researchers made the TCR library from RNA that was extracted from PBMCs. This specimen belongs to a study of regulatory T cells in long-lasting Graves disease. Study-wide results and caveats: Newly diagnosed disease favored TRBV20-1 and TRBJ2-1 over persistent disease. Persistent Graves' patients showed reduced TCR diversity versus newly diagnosed patients.

The CDR3 runs 16 residues. The germline V gene encodes CDR1 LNHNV and CDR2 YYDKDF (reference sequence). V lost 0 bases and J lost 4, with 16 bases in between. According to the study, TCR beta libraries were built with iRepertoire HTBI primers and CDR3-region Arm-PCR. Using its own MiXCR run on the multiplex PCR reads, TCRdb lists one record per CDR3 protein. The sample includes hundreds of thousands of distinct CDR3 sequences, roughly 15% of them seen just once. In addition, the sample was reused for a study of T cells in Graves' hyperthyroidism and ophthalmopathy. That paper adds: Patients counted as stable if ophthalmopathy did not develop within 18 months. Among clonotypes expanded in thyroid above 0.001, most were also found in blood.

This TCR came from a woman between 40 and 65 years old with Graves disease. Source: peripheral blood mononuclear cells (PBMCs), taken at new diagnosis, from a patient treated with antithyroid drugs. The chain is built from TRBV15 and TRBJ2-7, with D perhaps given as TRBD1 or TRBD2 (5 bases each). CDR3: CATSRDRAGSFYEQYF. As DNA, the CDR3 is TGTGCCACCAGCAGAGATCGGGCAGGGAGCTTTTACGAGCAGTACTTC.